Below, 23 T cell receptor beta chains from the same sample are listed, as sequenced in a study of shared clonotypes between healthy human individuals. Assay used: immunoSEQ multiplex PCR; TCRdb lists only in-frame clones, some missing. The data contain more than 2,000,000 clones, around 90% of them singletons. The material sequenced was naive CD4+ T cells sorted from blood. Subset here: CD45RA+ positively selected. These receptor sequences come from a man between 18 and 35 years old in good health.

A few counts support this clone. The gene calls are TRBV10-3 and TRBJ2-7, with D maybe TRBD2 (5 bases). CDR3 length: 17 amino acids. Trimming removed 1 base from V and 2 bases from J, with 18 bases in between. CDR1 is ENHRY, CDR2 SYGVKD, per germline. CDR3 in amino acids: CAISELRESGYTYEQYF. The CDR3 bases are TGTGCCATCAGTGAGTTGAGGGAATCGGGGTATACCTACGAGCAGTACTTC.

CDR3 in amino acids: CASSQQGVGNYGYTF. CDR3 sequence (DNA): TGTGCCAGCAGCCAACAGGGAGTGGGTAACTATGGCTACACCTTC. The chain combines TRBV2 with TRBJ1-2, with D perhaps TRBD1 (6 bases). CDR1 and CDR2 (germline): SNHLY, FYNNEI. Trimming took off 6 bases at V and 1 base at J, with 15 bases between the two ends. CDR3 length: 15 residues.

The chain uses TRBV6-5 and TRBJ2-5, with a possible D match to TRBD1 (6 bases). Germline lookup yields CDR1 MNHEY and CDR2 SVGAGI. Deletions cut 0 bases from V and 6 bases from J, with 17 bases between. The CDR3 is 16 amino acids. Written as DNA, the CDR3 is TGTGCCAGCAGTTACTCGGGGACAACCTATGGGAAGACCCAGTACTTC. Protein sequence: CASSYSGTTYGKTQYF.

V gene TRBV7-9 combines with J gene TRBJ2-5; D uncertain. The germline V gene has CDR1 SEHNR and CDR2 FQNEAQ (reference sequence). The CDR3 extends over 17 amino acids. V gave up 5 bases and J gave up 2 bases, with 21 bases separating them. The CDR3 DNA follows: TGTGCCAGCAGCCTCCGCCCCCCGGCGTGGGGACAAGAGACCCAGTACTTC. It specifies CASSLRPPAWGQETQYF.

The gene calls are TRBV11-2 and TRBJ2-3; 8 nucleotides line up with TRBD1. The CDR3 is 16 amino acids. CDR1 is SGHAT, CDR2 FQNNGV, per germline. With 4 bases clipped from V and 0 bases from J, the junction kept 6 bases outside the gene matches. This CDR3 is CASSSWTGKSTDTQYF. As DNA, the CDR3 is TGTGCCAGCAGCTCCTGGACAGGGAAGAGCACAGATACGCAGTATTTT. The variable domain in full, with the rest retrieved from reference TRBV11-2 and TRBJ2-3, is EAGVAQSPRYKIIEKRQSVAFWCNPISGHATLYWYQQILGQGPKLLIQFQNNGVVDDSQLPKDRFSAERLKGVDSTLKIQPAKLEDSAVYLCASSSWTGKSTDTQYFGPGTRLTVL.

CDR3 sequence (DNA): TGTGCCAGCAGCCCGCGGCTTTTGTACTCTGGAAACACCATATATTTT. Translation gives CASSPRLLYSGNTIYF. This chain uses TRBV7-2 with TRBJ1-3, with no clear D. Germline CDR1 is SGHTA and CDR2 is FQGNSA. The CDR3 extends over 16 amino acids. Trimming took 5 bases from V and 0 from J, leaving 14 bases between them. Full variable domain (missing parts from reference TRBV7-2 and TRBJ1-3): GAGVSQSPSNKVTEKGKDVELRCDPISGHTALYWYRQSLGQGLEFLIYFQGNSAPDKSGLPSDRFSAERTGGSVSTLTIQRTQQEDSAVYLCASSPRLLYSGNTIYFGEGSWLTVV.

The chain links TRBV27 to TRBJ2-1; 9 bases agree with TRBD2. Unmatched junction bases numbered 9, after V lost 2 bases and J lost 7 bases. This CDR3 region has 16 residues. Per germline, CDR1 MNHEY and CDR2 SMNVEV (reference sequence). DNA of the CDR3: TGTGCCAGCAGTTTAATGTATGGACTAGCGTTGAATGAGCAGTTCTTC. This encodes CASSLMYGLALNEQFF.

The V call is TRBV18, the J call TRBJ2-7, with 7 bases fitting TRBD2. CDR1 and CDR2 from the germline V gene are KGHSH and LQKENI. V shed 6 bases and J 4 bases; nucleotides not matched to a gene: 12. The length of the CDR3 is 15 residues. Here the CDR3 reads CASSSRLAVLYEQYF. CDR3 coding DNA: TGTGCCAGCTCCTCCAGGCTAGCGGTCCTTTACGAGCAGTACTTC.

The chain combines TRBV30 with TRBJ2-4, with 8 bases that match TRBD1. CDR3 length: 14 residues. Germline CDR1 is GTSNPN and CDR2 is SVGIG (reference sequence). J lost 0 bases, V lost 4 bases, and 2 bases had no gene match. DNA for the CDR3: TGTGCCTGGAAACAGGGGGGAGCCAAAAACATTCAGTACTTC. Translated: CAWKQGGAKNIQYF. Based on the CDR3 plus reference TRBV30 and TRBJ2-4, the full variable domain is SQTIHQWPATLVQPVGSPLSLECTVEGTSNPNLYWYRQAAGRGLQLLFYSVGIGQISSEVPQNLSASRPQDRQFILSSKKLLLSDSGFYLCAWKQGGAKNIQYFGAGTRLSVL.

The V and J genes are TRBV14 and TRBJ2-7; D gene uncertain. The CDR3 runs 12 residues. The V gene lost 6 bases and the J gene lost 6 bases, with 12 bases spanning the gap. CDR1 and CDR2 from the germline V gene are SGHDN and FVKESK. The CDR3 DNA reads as TGTGCCAGCAGAGGGTTAGCCGCCGAGCAGTACTTC. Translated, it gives CASRGLAAEQYF.

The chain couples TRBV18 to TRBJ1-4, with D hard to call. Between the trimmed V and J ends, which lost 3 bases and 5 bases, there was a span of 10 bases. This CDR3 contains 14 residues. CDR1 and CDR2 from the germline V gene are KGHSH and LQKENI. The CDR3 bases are TGTGCCAGCTCACCTCCGGATGGAAATGAAAAACTGTTTTTT. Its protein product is CASSPPDGNEKLFF.

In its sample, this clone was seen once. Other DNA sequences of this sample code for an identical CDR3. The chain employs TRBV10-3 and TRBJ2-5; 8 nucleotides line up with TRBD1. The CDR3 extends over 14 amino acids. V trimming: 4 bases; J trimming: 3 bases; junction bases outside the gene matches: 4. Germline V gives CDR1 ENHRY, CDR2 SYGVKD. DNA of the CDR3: TGTGCCATCAGTGGAACAGGGGGAGAAGAGACCCAGTACTTC. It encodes CAISGTGGEETQYF.

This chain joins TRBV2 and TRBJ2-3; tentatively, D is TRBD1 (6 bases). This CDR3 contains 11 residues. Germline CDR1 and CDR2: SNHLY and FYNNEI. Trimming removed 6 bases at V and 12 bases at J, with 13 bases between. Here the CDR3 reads CASRQGDPQYF. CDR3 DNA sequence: TGTGCCAGCAGACAGGGTGACCCCCAGTATTTT.

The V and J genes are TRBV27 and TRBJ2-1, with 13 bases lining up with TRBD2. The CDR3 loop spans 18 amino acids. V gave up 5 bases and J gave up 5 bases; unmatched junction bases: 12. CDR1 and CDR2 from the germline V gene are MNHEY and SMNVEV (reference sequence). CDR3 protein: CASSRPPGLAGLNNEQFF. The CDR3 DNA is TGTGCCAGCAGTCGACCCCCGGGACTAGCGGGATTAAACAATGAGCAGTTCTTC.

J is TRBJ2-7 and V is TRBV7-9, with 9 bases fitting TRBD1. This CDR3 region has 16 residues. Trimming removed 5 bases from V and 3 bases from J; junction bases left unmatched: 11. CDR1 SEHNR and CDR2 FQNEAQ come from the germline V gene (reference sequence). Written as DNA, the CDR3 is TGTGCCAGCAGCCCAGAGGGACAGGGATTAGTCTACGAGCAGTACTTC. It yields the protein CASSPEGQGLVYEQYF.

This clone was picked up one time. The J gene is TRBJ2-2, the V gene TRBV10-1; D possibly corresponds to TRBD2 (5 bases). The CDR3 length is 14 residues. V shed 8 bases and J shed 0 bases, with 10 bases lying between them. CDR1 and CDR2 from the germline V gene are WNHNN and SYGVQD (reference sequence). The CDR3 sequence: CASSRDPNTGELFF. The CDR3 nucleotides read TGCGCCAGCTCCCGGGATCCGAACACCGGGGAGCTGTTTTTT.

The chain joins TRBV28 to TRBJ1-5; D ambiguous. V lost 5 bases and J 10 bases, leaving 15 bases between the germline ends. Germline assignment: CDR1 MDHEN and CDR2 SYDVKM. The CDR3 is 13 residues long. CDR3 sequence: CASSAAFRQPQHF. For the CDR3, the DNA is TGTGCCAGCAGTGCAGCTTTCCGTCAACCCCAGCATTTT.

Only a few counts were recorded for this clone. CDR3 region: CASGLAGGNEQFF. The CDR3 coding sequence is TGTGCCAGTGGACTAGCGGGAGGCAATGAGCAGTTCTTC. The chain couples TRBV19 to TRBJ2-1; TRBD2 matches 14 bases. The V and J ends lost 8 bases and 6 bases, in that order; junction bases with no gene match: 0. Germline lookup yields CDR1 LNHDA and CDR2 SQIVND (reference sequence). CDR3 length: 13 amino acids.

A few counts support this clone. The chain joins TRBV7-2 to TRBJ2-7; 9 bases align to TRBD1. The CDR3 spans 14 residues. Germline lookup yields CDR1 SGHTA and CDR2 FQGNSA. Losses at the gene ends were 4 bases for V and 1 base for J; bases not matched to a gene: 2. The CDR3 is CASSWGQGSYEQYF. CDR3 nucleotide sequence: TGTGCCAGCAGCTGGGGACAGGGATCCTACGAGCAGTACTTC.

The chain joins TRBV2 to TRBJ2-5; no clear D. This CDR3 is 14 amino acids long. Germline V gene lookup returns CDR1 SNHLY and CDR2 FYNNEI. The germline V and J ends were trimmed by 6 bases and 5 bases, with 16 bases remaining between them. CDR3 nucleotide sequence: TGTGCCAGCAGCCCCGATTTCGGCCGGGAGACCCAGTACTTC. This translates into CASSPDFGRETQYF.

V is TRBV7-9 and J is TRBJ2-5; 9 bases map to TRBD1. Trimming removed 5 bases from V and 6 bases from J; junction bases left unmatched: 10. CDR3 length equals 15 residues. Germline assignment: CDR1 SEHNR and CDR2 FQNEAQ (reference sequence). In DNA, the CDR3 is TGTGCCAGCAGCAGCCGGGACAGGGTAGGACAGACCCAGTACTTC. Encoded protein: CASSSRDRVGQTQYF.

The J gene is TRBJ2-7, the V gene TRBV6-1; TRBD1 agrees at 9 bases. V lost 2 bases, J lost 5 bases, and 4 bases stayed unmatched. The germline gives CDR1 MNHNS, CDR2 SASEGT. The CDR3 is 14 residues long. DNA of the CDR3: TGTGCCAGCAGTGAACCGGGACAGGGAGACGAGCAGTACTTC. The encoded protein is CASSEPGQGDEQYF.

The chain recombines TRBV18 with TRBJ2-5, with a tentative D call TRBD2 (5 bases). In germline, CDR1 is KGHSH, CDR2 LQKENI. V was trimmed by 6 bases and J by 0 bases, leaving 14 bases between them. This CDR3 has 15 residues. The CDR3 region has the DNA TGTGCCAGCTCGCTTGGAGAGGGAAACCAAGAGACCCAGTACTTC. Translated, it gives CASSLGEGNQETQYF.